This TCR beta chain was retrieved from a study of beta chain features in type 1 diabetes. Overall study results and limits: Compared with healthy donors, patients appeared to share more similar naive, central memory and regulatory TCRB repertoires. All four CD4+ subsets of Type 1 diabetes patients contained TCRB CDR3s that were moderately but significantly shorter. The study left unresolved whether HLA type influences TCRB rearrangement.

This clone was counted between two and nine times. Its target is not known. Sorting based on CD45RO/CCR7/CD25/CD127/CD95/CD27 separated CD4+ naive, central memory, regulatory and stem cell-like memory cells. The entirety of the isolated RNA underwent reverse transcription, so expressed TCRB transcripts were sequenced. Repertoires were generated with immunoSEQ multiplex PCR, while TCRdb's copy carries only in-frame clones and drops some. The sample lists hundreds of thousands of clones; roughly an eighth were seen once. Sequences were obtained from naive CD4+ T cells from blood. The TCR comes from a man between 18 and 35 years old with type 1 diabetes.

As DNA, the CDR3 is TGTGCCTGGATTCAGAACACTGAAGCTTTCTTT. This translates into CAWIQNTEAFF. The V call is TRBV30, the J call TRBJ1-1; D remains ambiguous. The CDR3 runs 11 residues. Trimming took 4 bases from V and 1 from J, leaving 4 bases between them. Germline loops: CDR1 GTSNPN, CDR2 SVGIG (reference sequence).